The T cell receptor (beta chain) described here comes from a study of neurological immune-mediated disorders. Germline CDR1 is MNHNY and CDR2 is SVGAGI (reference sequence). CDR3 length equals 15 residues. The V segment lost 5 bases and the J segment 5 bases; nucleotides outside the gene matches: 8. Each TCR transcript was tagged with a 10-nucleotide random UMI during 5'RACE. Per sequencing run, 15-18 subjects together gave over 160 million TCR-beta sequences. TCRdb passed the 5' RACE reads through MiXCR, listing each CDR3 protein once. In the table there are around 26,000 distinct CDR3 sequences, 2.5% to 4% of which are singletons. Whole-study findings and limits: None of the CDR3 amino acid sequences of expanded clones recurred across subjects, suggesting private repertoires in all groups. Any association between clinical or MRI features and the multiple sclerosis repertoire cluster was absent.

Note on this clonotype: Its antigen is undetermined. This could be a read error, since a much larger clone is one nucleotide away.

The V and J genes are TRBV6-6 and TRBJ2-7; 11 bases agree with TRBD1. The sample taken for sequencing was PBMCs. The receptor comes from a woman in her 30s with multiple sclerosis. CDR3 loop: CASSLGQGATHEQYF. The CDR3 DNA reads TGTGCCAGCAGTCTTGGACAGGGGGCCACCCACGAGCAGTACTTC.